The rows below give T cell receptor beta chains drawn from one sample of a study of T cell clonotyping in hematopoietic cell transplantation. The method was immunoSEQ multiplex PCR; TCRdb's version includes in-frame clones alone and lacks a portion of them. The table records roughly 40,000 clones, 94% of them present only once. Material: peripheral blood mononuclear cells. These receptors all come from a woman between 50 and 59 years old in good health. Some clones in this sample may be carry-over from other donors' samples. Each CDR3 is given with its conserved first and last residue. A D gene is named only where the DNA matches it firmly. Clone size is not always given. Where it is, it says once, few, many or a class for expanded clones.

>few|TRBV30|TRBJ2-6|TRBD1
TGTGCCTGGATAGGACAGGATTTCTCTGGGGCCAACGTCCTGACTTTC
CAWIGQDFSGANVLTF
>-|TRBV6-5|TRBJ1-4|-
TGTGCCAGCAGTGCCCCGGGACACGGGGAGGAAAAACTGTTTTTT
CASSAPGHGEEKLFF
>-|TRBV4-2|TRBJ1-1|-
TGTGCCAGCAGCCCACCCGGCCGGGGCACTGAAGCTTTCTTT
CASSPPGRGTEAFF
>-|TRBV11-3|TRBJ2-5|-
TGTGCCAGCAGCACGGGAGCAGGGTACCAAGAGACCCAGTACTTC
CASSTGAGYQETQYF
>-|TRBV27|TRBJ2-7|-
TGTGCCAGCAGTCCCCCAGGATTCTACGAGCAGTACTTC
CASSPPGFYEQYF
>-|TRBV5-5|TRBJ2-7|-
TGTGCCAGCAGCTTGGTCAGTGGGACCTACGAGCAGTACTTC
CASSLVSGTYEQYF
>-|TRBV2|TRBJ2-7|TRBD1
TGTGCCAGCAGTGAGGCGGACAGGGTTTACGAGCAGTACTTC
CASSEADRVYEQYF
>-|TRBV5-4|TRBJ2-1|-
TGTGCCAGCAGCCCTGCTAGCGCGACCTACAATGAGCAGTTCTTC
CASSPASATYNEQFF
>-|TRBV28|TRBJ2-2|-
TGTGCCAGCAGTTTAACAGACGCGAACACCGGGGAGCTGTTTTTT
CASSLTDANTGELFF
>-|TRBV19|TRBJ2-7|TRBD1
TGTGCCAGTAGCTCCCCGGGACAGGAGATTTACGAGCAGTACTTC
CASSSPGQEIYEQYF
>-|TRBV5-4|TRBJ1-4|-
TGTGCCAGCAGCTTGGCCGGGGTCGCGGAAAAACTGTTTTTT
CASSLAGVAEKLFF
>-|TRBV7-8|TRBJ2-7|-
TGTGCCAGCAGAACGGGGGCCTCAACCTACGAGCAGTACTTC
CASRTGASTYEQYF
>once|TRBV28|TRBJ2-7|-
TGTGCCAGCAGGGGAGGAGGGTCACAGGGGTACGAGCAGTACTTC
CASRGGGSQGYEQYF
>-|TRBV5-6|TRBJ2-7|-
TGTGCCAGCAGCTTCCGGTACGGAGACTACTACGAGCAGTACTTC
CASSFRYGDYYEQYF
>-|TRBV6-6|TRBJ2-1|-
TGTGCCAGCAGTTACCAGCCCGACGACAGGTACAATGAGCAGTTCTTC
CASSYQPDDRYNEQFF
>-|TRBV18|TRBJ2-1|-
TGTGCCAGCTCACCGCAGGGTACCGATGAGCAGTTCTTC
CASSPQGTDEQFF
>-|TRBV7-9|TRBJ1-1|-
TGTGCCAGCAGCTTAGAAGGGTTCGCTGAAGCTTTCTTT
CASSLEGFAEAFF
>once|TRBV19|TRBJ1-1|-
TGTGCCAGTAGTCAATACAGTGGACTACCTGAAGCTTTCTTT
CASSQYSGLPEAFF
>-|TRBV11-3|TRBJ1-1|TRBD1
TGTGCCAGCAGCTTTAGGACAGGAAGTAACACTGAAGCTTTCTTT
CASSFRTGSNTEAFF
>-|TRBV19|TRBJ1-5|TRBD1
TGTGCCAGTAGTACCGGACAGGGGGTGACTCAGCCCCAGCATTTT
CASSTGQGVTQPQHF
>-|TRBV5-1|TRBJ2-7|-
TGCGCCAGCAGCTTGGCCGAGGGGTTTGTCTACGAGCAGTACTTC
CASSLAEGFVYEQYF
>-|TRBV28|TRBJ2-2|-
TGTGCCAGCACCTTGGGGCTCACCGGGGAGCTGTTTTTT
CASTLGLTGELFF
>few|TRBV19|TRBJ2-2|-
TGTGCCAGTAGTCGCTACCGGGAATCCGGGGAGCTGTTTTTT
CASSRYRESGELFF
>-|TRBV11-3|TRBJ1-5|-
TGTGCCAGCAGCTTAGGTGCTCAGGGGCCCCAGCATTTT
CASSLGAQGPQHF
>-|TRBV30|TRBJ1-2|TRBD1
TGTGCCTGGAGTGGGGGTGAGGGGGCAGGCTATGGCTACACCTTC
CAWSGGEGAGYGYTF
>-|TRBV5-8|TRBJ2-1|-
TGTGCCGGGGGCGATGAGCAGTTCTTC
CAGGDEQFF
>-|TRBV14|TRBJ2-7|-
TGTGCCAGCAGCCTCCCGAACGGGCCCCACGAGCAGTACTTC
CASSLPNGPHEQYF
>few|TRBV4-3|TRBJ2-2|TRBD2
TGCGCCAGCAGCCCCAGAGCGGGGCCCTTAAACACCGGGGAGCTGTTTTTT
CASSPRAGPLNTGELFF
>-|TRBV2|TRBJ1-1|-
TGTGCCAGCAGTGAAGCAAGTGGCACTGAAGCTTTCTTT
CASSEASGTEAFF
>-|TRBV7-9|TRBJ1-4|-
TGTGCCAGCAGCTGGGGTACAGGGCCGCTGTTTTTT
CASSWGTGPLFF
>-|TRBV5-1|TRBJ1-6|-
TGCGCCAGCAGCTTGGACAGGAATTCACCCCTCCACTTT
CASSLDRNSPLHF